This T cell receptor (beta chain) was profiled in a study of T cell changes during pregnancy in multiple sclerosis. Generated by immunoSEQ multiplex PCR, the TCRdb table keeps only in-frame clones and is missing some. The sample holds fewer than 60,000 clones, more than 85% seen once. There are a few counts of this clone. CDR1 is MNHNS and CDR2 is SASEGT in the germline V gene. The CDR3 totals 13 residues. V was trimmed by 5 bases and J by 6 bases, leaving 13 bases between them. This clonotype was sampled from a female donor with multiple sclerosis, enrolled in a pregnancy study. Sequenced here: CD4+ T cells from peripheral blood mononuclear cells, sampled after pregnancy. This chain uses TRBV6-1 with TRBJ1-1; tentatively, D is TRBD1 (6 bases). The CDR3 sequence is CASSQVQGAEAFF. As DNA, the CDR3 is TGTGCCAGCAGTCAAGTACAGGGAGCTGAAGCTTTCTTT.